The entry below describes one TCR beta chain. These data originate in a study of shared clonotypes between healthy human individuals. CDR3 length: 13 residues. Per the germline V gene, CDR1 is ENHRY and CDR2 is SYGVKD. Every unsorted PBMC PCR replicate was loaded with 250 to 300 ng DNA, around 30,000 T cell genomes. Scientists sequenced DNA from unsorted PBMC on ten immunoSEQ deep assay plates. In the authors' methods: Filtering differed because ImmunoSEQ produced junction-only sequences that carried no quality scores. Assay: immunoSEQ multiplex PCR; the TCRdb copy retains only in-frame clones and omits some. The D gene and trimming were derived from the DNA, and the V and J assignments and clone size from that table. The data show 530,000 or so clones, about three quarters seen once.

The chain is built from TRBV10-3 and TRBJ2-1, with D perhaps TRBD2 (6 bases). This clonotype was obtained from a woman aged 40 to 50 in good health. Some clones in this sample may be carry-over from other donors' samples. Specimen: PBMCs. In nucleotides, the CDR3 is TGTTCATGCGGGGCCCGCTCCTACAATGAGCAGTTCTTC. It specifies CSCGARSYNEQFF.